This TCR beta chain stems from a study of T-cell memory formation after mild COVID-19. TCRdb reprocessed the 5' RACE reads via MiXCR and lists one record per CDR3 protein. The sample shows around 260,000 distinct CDR3 sequences, about 17% of them seen only once. CDR1 and CDR2 (germline): MNHEY, SVGEGT. This CDR3 contains 12 residues. Trimming removed 6 bases at V and 14 bases at J, with 18 bases between. The sequenced material came from PBMCs or a T cell subset sorted from them (not recorded which). This TCR derives from a man in his late teens or twenties who had mild COVID-19 (a few samples of this study predate the infection). Cell type and time point are not known. The rearrangement uses TRBV6-2 or TRBV6-3 and TRBJ2-3; perhaps TRBD2 as D (5 bases). The CDR3: CASRSTGITSYF. CDR3 DNA sequence: TGTGCCAGCAGATCCACCGGGATTACCTCGTATTTT.